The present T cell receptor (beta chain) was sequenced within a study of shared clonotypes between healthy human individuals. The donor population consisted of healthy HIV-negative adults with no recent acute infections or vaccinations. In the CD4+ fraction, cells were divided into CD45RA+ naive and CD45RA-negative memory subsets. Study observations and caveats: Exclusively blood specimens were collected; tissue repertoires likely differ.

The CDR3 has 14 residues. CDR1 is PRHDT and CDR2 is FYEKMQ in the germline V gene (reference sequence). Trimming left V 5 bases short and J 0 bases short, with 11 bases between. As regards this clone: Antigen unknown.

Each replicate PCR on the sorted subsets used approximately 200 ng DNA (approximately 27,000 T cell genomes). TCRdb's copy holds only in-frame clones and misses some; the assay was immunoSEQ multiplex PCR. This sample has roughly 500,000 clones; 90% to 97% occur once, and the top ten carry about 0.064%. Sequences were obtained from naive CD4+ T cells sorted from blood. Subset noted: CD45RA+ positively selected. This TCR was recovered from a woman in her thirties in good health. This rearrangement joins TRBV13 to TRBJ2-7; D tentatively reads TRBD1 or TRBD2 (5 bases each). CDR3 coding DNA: TGTGCCAGCAGCCAACTAGGGGTCTCCTACGAGCAGTACTTC. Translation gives CASSQLGVSYEQYF.